Below, 2 T cell receptor beta chains from the same sample are listed, as sequenced in a study of cytomegalovirus exposure and HLA in healthy donors. PCR amplification relied on 60 Vbeta primers (plus 13 Jbeta primers). Only in-frame clones appear in the TCRdb table, and some are missing; sequencing was by immunoSEQ multiplex PCR. The repertoire includes 170,000 or so clones, more than 65% of them detected once, and 1.5% to 2% sits in the top ten. The specimen sequenced was PBMCs. These receptor sequences come from a woman in her twenties or thirties in good health and CMV-seronegative.

The chain combines TRBV6-4 with TRBJ1-2; D unresolved. Germline-derived CDR1 and CDR2 are MRHNA and SNTAGT. Trimming cost V 2 bases and J 5 bases, with 18 bases left between them. The CDR3 contains 16 residues. CDR3 region: CASSDRAGSRTYGYTF. In DNA form, the CDR3 reads TGTGCCAGCAGTGACCGTGCGGGCTCCCGCACTTATGGCTACACCTTC.

This chain uses TRBV9 with TRBJ2-7; 10 nucleotides line up with TRBD1. CDR3 length: 14 residues. J gave up 6 bases and V 0 bases, and 3 bases lay outside the gene matches. Looked up from germline, CDR1 is SGDLS and CDR2 is YYNGEE. CDR3 bases: TGTGCCAGCAGCGTAGAGGGACAGGGGTTCGAGCAGTACTTC. Its translation is CASSVEGQGFEQYF.